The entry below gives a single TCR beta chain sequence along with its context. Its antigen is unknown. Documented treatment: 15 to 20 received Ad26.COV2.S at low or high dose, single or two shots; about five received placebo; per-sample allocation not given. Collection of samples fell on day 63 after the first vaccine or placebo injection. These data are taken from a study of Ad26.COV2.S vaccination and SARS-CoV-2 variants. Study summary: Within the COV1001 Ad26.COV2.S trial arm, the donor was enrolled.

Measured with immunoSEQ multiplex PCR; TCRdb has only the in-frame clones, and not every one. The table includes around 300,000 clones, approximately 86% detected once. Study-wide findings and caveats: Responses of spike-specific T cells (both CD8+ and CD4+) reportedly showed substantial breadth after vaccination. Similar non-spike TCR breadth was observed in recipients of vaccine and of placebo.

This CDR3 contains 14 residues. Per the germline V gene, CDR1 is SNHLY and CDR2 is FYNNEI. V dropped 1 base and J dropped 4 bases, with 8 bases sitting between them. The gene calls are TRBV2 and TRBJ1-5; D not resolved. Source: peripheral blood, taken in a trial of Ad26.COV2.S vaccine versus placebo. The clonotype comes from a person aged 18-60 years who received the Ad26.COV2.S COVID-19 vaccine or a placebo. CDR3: CASSEGAKNQPQHF. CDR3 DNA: TGTGCCAGCAGTGAAGGGGCGAAAAATCAGCCCCAGCATTTT. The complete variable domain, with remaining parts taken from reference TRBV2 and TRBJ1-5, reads EPEVTQTPSHQVTQMGQEVILRCVPISNHLYFYWYRQILGQKVEFLVSFYNNEISEKSEIFDDQFSVERPDGSNFTLKIRSTKLEDSAMYFCASSEGAKNQPQHFGDGTRLSIL.